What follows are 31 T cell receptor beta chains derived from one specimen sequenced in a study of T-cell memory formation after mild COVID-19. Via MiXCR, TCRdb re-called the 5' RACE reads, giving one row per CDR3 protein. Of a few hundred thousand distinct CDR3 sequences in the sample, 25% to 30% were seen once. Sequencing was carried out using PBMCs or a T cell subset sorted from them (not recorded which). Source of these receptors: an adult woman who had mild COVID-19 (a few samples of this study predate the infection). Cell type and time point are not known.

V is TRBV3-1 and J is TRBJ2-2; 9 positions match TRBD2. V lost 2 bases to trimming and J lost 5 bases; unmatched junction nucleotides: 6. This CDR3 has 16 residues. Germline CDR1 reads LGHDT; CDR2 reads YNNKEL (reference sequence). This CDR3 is CASSQSLAGRTGELFF. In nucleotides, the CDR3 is TGTGCCAGCAGCCAATCCCTAGCGGGGCGAACCGGGGAGCTGTTTTTT. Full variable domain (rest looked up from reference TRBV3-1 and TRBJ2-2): DTAVSQTPKYLVTQMGNDKSIKCEQNLGHDTMYWYKQDSKKFLKIMFSYNNKELIINETVPNRFSPKSPDKAHLNLHINSLELGDSAVYFCASSQSLAGRTGELFFGEGSRLTVL.

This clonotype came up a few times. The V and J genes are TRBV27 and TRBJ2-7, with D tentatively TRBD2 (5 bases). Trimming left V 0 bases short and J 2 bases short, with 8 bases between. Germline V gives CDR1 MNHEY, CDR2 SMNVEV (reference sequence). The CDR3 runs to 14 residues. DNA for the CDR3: TGTGCCAGCAGTTTATCGGCTAGCCCCTACGAGCAGTACTTC. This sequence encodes CASSLSASPYEQYF.

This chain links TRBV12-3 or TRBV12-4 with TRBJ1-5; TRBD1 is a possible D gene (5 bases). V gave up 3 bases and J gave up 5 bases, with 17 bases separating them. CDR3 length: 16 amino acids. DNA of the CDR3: TGTGCCAGCAGTTTTGTCGCCGGGGGTCTCTATCAGCCCCAGCATTTT. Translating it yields CASSFVAGGLYQPQHF.

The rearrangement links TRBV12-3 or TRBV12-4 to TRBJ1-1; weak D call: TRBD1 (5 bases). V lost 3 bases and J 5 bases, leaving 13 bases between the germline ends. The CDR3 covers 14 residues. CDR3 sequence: CASSFDRGSTEAFF. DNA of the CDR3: TGTGCCAGCAGTTTTGATCGGGGGAGTACTGAAGCTTTCTTT.

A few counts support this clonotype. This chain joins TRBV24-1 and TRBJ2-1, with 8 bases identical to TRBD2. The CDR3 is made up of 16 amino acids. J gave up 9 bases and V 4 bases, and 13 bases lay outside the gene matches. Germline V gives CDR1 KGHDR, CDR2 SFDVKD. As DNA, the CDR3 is TGTGCCACCAGTGACCGAACTAGCGGACGGCCCAGTGAGCAGTTCTTC. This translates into CATSDRTSGRPSEQFF.

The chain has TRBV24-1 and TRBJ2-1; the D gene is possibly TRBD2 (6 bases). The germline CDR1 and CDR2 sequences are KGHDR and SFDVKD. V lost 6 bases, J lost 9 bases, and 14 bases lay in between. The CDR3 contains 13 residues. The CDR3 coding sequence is TGTGCCACCAGTAACAGTCTCGGGAGTGAGCAGTTCTTC. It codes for CATSNSLGSEQFF.

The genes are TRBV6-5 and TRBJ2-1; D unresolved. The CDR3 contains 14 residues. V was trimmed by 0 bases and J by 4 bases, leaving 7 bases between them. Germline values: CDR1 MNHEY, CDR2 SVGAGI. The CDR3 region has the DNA TGTGCCAGCAGTTACTCCGCACAATACAATGAGCAGTTCTTC. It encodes CASSYSAQYNEQFF.

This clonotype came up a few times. The CDR3 nucleotides are TGCAGTGCTAGAGATAGGGACAGGGGGACCTACGAGCAGTACTTC. This translates into CSARDRDRGTYEQYF. V gene TRBV20-1 combines with J gene TRBJ2-7; 11 bases are shared with TRBD1. Germline values: CDR1 DFQATT, CDR2 SNEGSKA (reference sequence). Trimming cost V 0 bases and J 2 bases; bases outside gene matches: 3. The CDR3 extends over 15 amino acids.

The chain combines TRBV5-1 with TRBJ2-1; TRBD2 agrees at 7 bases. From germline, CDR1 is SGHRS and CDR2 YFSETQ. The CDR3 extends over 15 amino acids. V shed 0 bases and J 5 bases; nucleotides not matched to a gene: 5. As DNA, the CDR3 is TGCGCCAGCAGCTTGGGGGGGACTACTCACAATGAGCAGTTCTTC. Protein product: CASSLGGTTHNEQFF.

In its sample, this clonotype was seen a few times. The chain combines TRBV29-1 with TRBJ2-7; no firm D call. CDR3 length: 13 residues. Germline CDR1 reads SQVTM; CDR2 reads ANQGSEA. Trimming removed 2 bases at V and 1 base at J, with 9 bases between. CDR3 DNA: TGCAGCGTTGAACGCCCCGCTTCCTACGAGCAGTACTTC. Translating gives CSVERPASYEQYF.

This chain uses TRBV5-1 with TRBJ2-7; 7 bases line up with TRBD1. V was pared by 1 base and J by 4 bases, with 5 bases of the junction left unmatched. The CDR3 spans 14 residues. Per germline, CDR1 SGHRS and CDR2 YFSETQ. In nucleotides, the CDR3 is TGCGCCAGCAGCTTGCAGGGACAGCTTTACGAGCAGTACTTC. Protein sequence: CASSLQGQLYEQYF.

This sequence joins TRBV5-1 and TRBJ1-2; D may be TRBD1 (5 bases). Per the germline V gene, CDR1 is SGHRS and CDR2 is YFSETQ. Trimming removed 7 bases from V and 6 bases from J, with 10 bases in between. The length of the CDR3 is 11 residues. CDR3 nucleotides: TGCGCCAGCCGGAGAGGGGATGGCTACACCTTC. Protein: CASRRGDGYTF. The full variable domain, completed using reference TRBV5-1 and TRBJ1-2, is KAGVTQTPRYLIKTRGQQVTLSCSPISGHRSVSWYQQTPGQGLQFLFEYFSETQRNKGNFPGRFSGRQFSNSRSEMNVSTLELGDSALYLCASRRGDGYTFGSGTRLTVV.

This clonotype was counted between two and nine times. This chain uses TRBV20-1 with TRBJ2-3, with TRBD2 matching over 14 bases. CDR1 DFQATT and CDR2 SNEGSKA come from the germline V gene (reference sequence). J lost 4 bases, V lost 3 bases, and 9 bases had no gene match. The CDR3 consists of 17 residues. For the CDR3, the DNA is TGCAGTGCTAGCCGACTAGCGGGAGGGCCAGGGGCAGATACGCAGTATTTT. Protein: CSASRLAGGPGADTQYF.

CDR3 in amino acids: CASTLGGARSSIQYF. In DNA form, the CDR3 reads TGTGCCAGCACCCTAGGGGGGGCGCGAAGTTCCATTCAGTACTTC. The chain couples TRBV2 to TRBJ2-4, with D possibly matching TRBD2 (7 bases). The germline CDR1 and CDR2 sequences are SNHLY and FYNNEI. The V gene lost 7 bases and the J gene lost 9 bases, with 22 bases spanning the gap. CDR3 length equals 15 residues.

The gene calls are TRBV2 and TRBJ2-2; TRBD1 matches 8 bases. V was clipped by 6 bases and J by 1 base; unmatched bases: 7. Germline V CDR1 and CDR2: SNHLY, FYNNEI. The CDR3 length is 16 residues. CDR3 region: CASRWQDRGNTGELFF. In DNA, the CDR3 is TGTGCCAGCAGATGGCAAGACAGGGGGAACACCGGGGAGCTGTTTTTT.

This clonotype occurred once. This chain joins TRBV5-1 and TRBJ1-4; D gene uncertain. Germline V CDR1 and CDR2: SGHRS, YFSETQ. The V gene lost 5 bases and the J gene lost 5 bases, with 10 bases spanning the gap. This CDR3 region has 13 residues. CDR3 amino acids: CASSGGWNEKLFF. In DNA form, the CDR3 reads TGCGCCAGCAGTGGAGGCTGGAATGAAAAACTGTTTTTT.

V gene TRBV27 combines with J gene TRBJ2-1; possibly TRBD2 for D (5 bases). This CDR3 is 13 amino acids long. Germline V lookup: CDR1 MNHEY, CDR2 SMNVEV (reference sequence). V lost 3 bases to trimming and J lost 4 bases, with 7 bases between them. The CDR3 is CASSFSEYNEQFF. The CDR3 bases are TGTGCCAGCAGTTTTAGCGAATACAATGAGCAGTTCTTC.

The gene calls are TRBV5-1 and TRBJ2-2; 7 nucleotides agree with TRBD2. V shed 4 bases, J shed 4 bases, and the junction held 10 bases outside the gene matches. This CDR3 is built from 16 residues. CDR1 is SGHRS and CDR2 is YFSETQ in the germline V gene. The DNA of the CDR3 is TGCGCCAGCAGCCCGGGGTCTAGCGGAGTCACCGGGGAGCTGTTTTTT. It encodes CASSPGSSGVTGELFF.

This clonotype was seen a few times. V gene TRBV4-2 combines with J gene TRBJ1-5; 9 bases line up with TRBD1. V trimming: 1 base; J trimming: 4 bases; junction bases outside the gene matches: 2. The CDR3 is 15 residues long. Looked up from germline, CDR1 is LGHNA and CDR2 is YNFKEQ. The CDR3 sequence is CASSQGGQGNQPQHF. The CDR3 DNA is TGTGCCAGCAGCCAAGGAGGACAGGGGAATCAGCCCCAGCATTTT.

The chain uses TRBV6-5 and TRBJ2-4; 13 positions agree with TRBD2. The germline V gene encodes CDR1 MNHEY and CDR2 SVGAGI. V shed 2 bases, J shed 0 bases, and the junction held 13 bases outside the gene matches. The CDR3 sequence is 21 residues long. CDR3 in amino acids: CASSYIPTGLAGRLAKNIQYF. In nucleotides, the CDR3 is TGTGCCAGCAGTTACATCCCGACGGGACTAGCGGGACGGTTAGCCAAAAACATTCAGTACTTC.

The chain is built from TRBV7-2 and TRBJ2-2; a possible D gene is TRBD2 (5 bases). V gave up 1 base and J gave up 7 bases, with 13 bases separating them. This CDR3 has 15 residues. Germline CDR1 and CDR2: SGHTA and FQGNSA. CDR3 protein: CASSLEGLAGGELFF. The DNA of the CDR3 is TGTGCCAGCAGCTTAGAAGGTCTGGCGGGCGGGGAGCTGTTTTTT.

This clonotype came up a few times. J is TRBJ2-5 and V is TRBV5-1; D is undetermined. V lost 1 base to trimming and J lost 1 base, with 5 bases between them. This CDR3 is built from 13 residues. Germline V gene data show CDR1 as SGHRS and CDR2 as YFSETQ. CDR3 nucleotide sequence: TGCGCCAGCAGCTTGACAATCCAAGAGACCCAGTACTTC. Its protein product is CASSLTIQETQYF.

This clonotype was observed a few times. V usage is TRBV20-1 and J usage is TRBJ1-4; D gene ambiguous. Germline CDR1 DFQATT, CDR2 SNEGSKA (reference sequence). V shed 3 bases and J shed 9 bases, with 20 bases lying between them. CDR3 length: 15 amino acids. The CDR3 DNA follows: TGCAGTGCTAGGGATCCGAACACGAGACGGAAAAAACTGTTTTTT. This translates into CSARDPNTRRKKLFF.

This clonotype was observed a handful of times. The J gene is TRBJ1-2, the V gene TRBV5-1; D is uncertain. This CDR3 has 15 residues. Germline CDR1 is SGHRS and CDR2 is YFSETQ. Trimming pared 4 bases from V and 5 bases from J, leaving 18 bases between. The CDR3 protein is CASSPGPPLGYGYTF. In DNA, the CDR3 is TGCGCCAGCAGCCCAGGACCGCCGCTGGGATATGGCTACACCTTC.

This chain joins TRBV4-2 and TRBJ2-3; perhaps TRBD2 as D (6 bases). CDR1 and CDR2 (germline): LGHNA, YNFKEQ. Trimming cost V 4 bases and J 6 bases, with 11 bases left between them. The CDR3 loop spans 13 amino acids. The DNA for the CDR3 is TGTGCCAGCAGCCCTGTTGGGGGGGATACGCAGTATTTT. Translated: CASSPVGGDTQYF.

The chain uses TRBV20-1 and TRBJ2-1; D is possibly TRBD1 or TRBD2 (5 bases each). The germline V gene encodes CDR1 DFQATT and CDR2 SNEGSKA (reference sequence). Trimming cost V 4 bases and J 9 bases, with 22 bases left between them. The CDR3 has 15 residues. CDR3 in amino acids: CSATSGRIHSSEQFF. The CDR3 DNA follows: TGCAGTGCTACTTCGGGACGGATCCATAGTAGTGAGCAGTTCTTC.

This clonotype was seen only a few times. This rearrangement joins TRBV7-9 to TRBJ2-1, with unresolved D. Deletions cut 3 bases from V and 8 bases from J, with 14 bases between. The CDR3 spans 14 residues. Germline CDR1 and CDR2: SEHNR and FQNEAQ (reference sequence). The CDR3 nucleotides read TGTGCCAGCAGCTTCGTGCGGTCGGCTCATGAGCAGTTCTTC. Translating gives CASSFVRSAHEQFF.

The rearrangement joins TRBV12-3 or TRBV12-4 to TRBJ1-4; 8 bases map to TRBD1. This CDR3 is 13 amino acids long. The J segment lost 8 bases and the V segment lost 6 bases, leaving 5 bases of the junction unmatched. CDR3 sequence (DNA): TGTGCCAGCAGCCGACAGGGGAAAGAAAAACTGTTTTTT. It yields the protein CASSRQGKEKLFF.

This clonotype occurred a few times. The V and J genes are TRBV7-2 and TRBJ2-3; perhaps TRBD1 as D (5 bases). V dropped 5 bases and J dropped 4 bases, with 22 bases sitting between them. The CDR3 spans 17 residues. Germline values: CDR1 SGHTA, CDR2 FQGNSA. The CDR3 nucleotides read TGTGCCAGCAGCCCTCAGTACATTACCAGGGTTGCAGATACGCAGTATTTT. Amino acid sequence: CASSPQYITRVADTQYF.

The CDR3 DNA reads TGTGCCAGCAGTTACGCAGTCTTCTACGAGCAGTACTTC. The encoded protein is CASSYAVFYEQYF. V usage is TRBV6-5 and J usage is TRBJ2-7; D gene unclear. The germline CDR1 and CDR2 sequences are MNHEY and SVGAGI. This CDR3 has 13 amino acids. The V and J ends lost 2 bases and 3 bases respectively, with 8 bases between them.

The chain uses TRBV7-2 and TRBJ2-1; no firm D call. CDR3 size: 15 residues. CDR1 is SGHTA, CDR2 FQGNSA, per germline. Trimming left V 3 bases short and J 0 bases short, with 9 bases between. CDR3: CASSFPASSYNEQFF. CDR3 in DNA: TGTGCCAGCAGCTTCCCGGCTAGCTCCTACAATGAGCAGTTCTTC.